Listed here are 31 T cell receptor beta chains from one sample, sequenced in a study of T cell responses to AZD1222 COVID-19 vaccine (dated by TCRdb to the early 2020s). The method behind the library was the immunoSEQ multiplex PCR assay. TCRdb retrieved this table from immuneACCESS and kept in-frame rearrangements only. Not all clones are present; in checked studies, unresolved V genes account for under half, and no reason is known for the remainder. In all, the sample holds about 140,000 clones, and about 93% of those were seen once. Of the sample, about 4.1% falls within the top ten clones. The sample's time point label, decoded: about 28 days (+/-7) after the second vaccine dose. The sample here was peripheral blood, taken 28 days after the second AZD1222 dose. These receptors all stem from an adult who received the AZD1222 COVID-19 vaccine.

The J gene is TRBJ2-7, the V gene TRBV19; D is possibly TRBD2 (6 bases). This CDR3 contains 14 residues. CDR1 is LNHDA, CDR2 SQIVND, per germline (reference sequence). The V and J ends lost 6 bases and 6 bases respectively, with 18 bases between them. CDR3 sequence reads: CASRPPGAGPEQYF. CDR3 DNA sequence: TGTGCCAGTAGACCCCCCGGCGCGGGGCCCGAGCAGTACTTC.

This rearrangement joins TRBV4-2 to TRBJ2-2, with D tentatively TRBD2 (5 bases). Between the trimmed V and J ends, which lost 4 bases and 1 base, there was a span of 13 bases. From germline, CDR1 is LGHNA and CDR2 YNFKEQ. CDR3 length: 16 amino acids. CDR3 sequence (DNA): TGTGCCAGCAGCCCTGGATTAGCGAGGAACACCGGGGAGCTGTTTTTT. The encoded protein is CASSPGLARNTGELFF.

The V call is TRBV6-5, the J call TRBJ2-7; TRBD1 might be the D (6 bases). V was pared by 10 bases and J by 6 bases, with 22 bases between. CDR1 MNHEY and CDR2 SVGAGI come from the germline V gene. This CDR3 is 14 amino acids long. As DNA, the CDR3 is TGTGCCACCACCAACGCAGGGGCAGGTGGCGAGCAGTACTTC. It yields the protein CATTNAGAGGEQYF.

V is TRBV19 and J is TRBJ2-7, with D hard to call. Trimming removed 1 base from V and 2 bases from J, with 9 bases in between. The CDR3 is made up of 14 amino acids. CDR1 and CDR2 (germline): LNHDA, SQIVND (reference sequence). DNA for the CDR3: TGTGCCAGTAGTATAGGCGCCATGACCTACGAGCAGTACTTC. It yields the protein CASSIGAMTYEQYF.

The V gene is TRBV10-3, the J gene TRBJ1-2; D call uncertain. Per germline, CDR1 ENHRY and CDR2 SYGVKD. Trimming removed 6 bases from V and 1 base from J, with 21 bases in between. This CDR3 comprises 17 residues. CDR3 in DNA: TGTGCCATCAGCACCTTTACCGGGATCGGCTTTAACTATGGCTACACCTTC. Protein: CAISTFTGIGFNYGYTF.

This clone qualifies as large. V is TRBV6-4 and J is TRBJ1-5, with no clear D. Germline CDR1 is MRHNA and CDR2 is SNTAGT. The CDR3 runs 13 residues. Trimming cost V 8 bases and J 0 bases, with 8 bases left between them. Here the CDR3 DNA reads TGTGCCAGCGCGGAAAATAGCAATCAGCCCCAGCATTTT. Encoded protein: CASAENSNQPQHF.

The CDR3 region is CASSPDRNYGYTF. The CDR3 DNA follows: TGTGCCAGCAGCCCCGACAGGAACTATGGCTACACCTTC. The V gene is TRBV13, the J gene TRBJ1-2; D is possibly TRBD1 (6 bases). CDR3 length equals 13 residues. Germline V gene sequence: CDR1 PRHDT, CDR2 FYEKMQ (reference sequence). The V and J ends lost 5 bases and 2 bases respectively, with 9 bases between them. Supplemented by reference TRBV13 and TRBJ1-2, the full variable domain reads AAGVIQSPRHLIKEKRETATLKCYPIPRHDTVYWYQQGPGQDPQFLISFYEKMQSDKGSIPDRFSAQQFSDYHSELNMSSLELGDSALYFCASSPDRNYGYTFGSGTRLTVV.

The chain carries TRBV4-1 and TRBJ1-2, with D possibly matching TRBD1 (5 bases). V dropped 0 bases and J dropped 4 bases, with 12 bases sitting between them. Germline V gives CDR1 MGHRA, CDR2 YSYEKL. This CDR3 region has 15 residues. The CDR3 bases are TGCGCCAGCAGCCAAGATCGGGGCAGGTTCTATGGCTACACCTTC. This gives the protein CASSQDRGRFYGYTF.

The V gene is TRBV9, the J gene TRBJ2-3; D may be TRBD2 (6 bases). The germline V gene encodes CDR1 SGDLS and CDR2 YYNGEE. This CDR3 has 15 residues. V dropped 0 bases and J dropped 4 bases, with 12 bases sitting between them. CDR3 region: CASSVGGLTADTQYF. CDR3 DNA: TGTGCCAGCAGCGTAGGGGGACTGACGGCAGATACGCAGTATTTT.

The CDR3 loop is CASSQDSGADTQYF. CDR3 DNA: TGCGCCAGCAGCCAAGATAGCGGCGCAGATACGCAGTATTTT. The chain couples TRBV4-3 to TRBJ2-3; TRBD2 is a possible D gene (6 bases). This CDR3 spans 14 amino acids. Trimming took off 0 bases at V and 4 bases at J, with 8 bases between the two ends. CDR1 is LGHNA, CDR2 YSLEER, per germline.

The genes are TRBV6-6 and TRBJ1-2; a weak D match, TRBD1 (5 bases). The germline V gene has CDR1 MNHNY and CDR2 SVGAGI (reference sequence). V lost 6 bases and J 0 bases, leaving 8 bases between the germline ends. The CDR3 extends over 13 amino acids. This chain's CDR3 is CASSLDTNYGYTF. CDR3 in DNA: TGTGCCAGCAGCCTGGACACTAACTATGGCTACACCTTC.

The rearrangement links TRBV3-1 (or the pseudogene TRBV3-2) to TRBJ2-7; TRBD2 aligns across 7 bases. The CDR3 length is 15 residues. The germline V gene has CDR1 LGHDT and CDR2 YNNKEL (reference sequence). The V gene end was trimmed by 2 bases and the J gene end by 6 bases; junction bases not matched to a gene: 10. The CDR3 loop reads CASSQRSGGEGEQYF. The CDR3 coding sequence is TGTGCCAGCAGCCAAAGGTCCGGCGGGGAGGGCGAGCAGTACTTC.

A single count supports this clone. This chain uses TRBV7-2 with TRBJ2-3; TRBD1 matches 7 bases. Trimming cost V 4 bases and J 6 bases; bases outside gene matches: 4. The CDR3 is made up of 13 amino acids. Germline V gene data show CDR1 as SGHTA and CDR2 as FQGNSA. The CDR3 is CASSSDRVDTQYF. The CDR3 DNA is TGTGCCAGCAGCTCCGACAGGGTCGATACGCAGTATTTT.

The V and J genes are TRBV7-2 and TRBJ2-1; 9 bases fit TRBD2. This CDR3 is 15 amino acids long. The V segment lost 1 base and the J segment 5 bases; nucleotides outside the gene matches: 3. Germline values: CDR1 SGHTA, CDR2 FQGNSA. The CDR3 DNA sequence: TGTGCCAGCAGCTTAGTGGCGGGGGGGAACAATGAGCAGTTCTTC. Its translation is CASSLVAGGNNEQFF.

The chain joins TRBV2 to TRBJ2-3; D is undetermined. The CDR3 is made up of 11 amino acids. V lost 7 bases, J lost 3 bases, and 5 bases lay in between. Germline V lookup: CDR1 SNHLY, CDR2 FYNNEI. The CDR3 sequence is CASTRTDTQYF. The CDR3 DNA sequence: TGTGCCAGCACCCGGACAGATACGCAGTATTTT.

The chain combines TRBV12-5 with TRBJ2-6, with D unresolved. CDR1 and CDR2 (germline): LGHNT, FRNRAP. The CDR3 is 16 amino acids. V dropped 0 bases and J dropped 0 bases, with 6 bases sitting between them. CDR3 DNA: TGTGCTAGTGGTTTGGTATCGGGCTCTGGGGCCAACGTCCTGACTTTC. This gives the protein CASGLVSGSGANVLTF.

The J gene is TRBJ2-1, the V gene TRBV7-3; D may match TRBD1 or TRBD2 (6 bases each). V was cut by 0 bases and J by 2 bases, with 11 bases left in between. The CDR3 runs to 16 residues. CDR1 and CDR2 from the germline V gene are SGHTA and FQGTGA. CDR3 nucleotide sequence: TGTGCCAGCAGCTTAACGGGGGGCGAGACCTACAATGAGCAGTTCTTC. Residues: CASSLTGGETYNEQFF.

The chain has TRBV3-1 (or the pseudogene TRBV3-2) and TRBJ1-2; 7 bases fit TRBD1. This CDR3 comprises 14 residues. J gave up 4 bases and V 1 base, and 3 bases lay outside the gene matches. The germline V gene encodes CDR1 LGHDT and CDR2 YNNKEL (reference sequence). The CDR3 DNA follows: TGTGCCAGCAGCCAAGGGTCAGGGGGCTATGGCTACACCTTC. Translating it yields CASSQGSGGYGYTF.

V gene TRBV3-1 (or the pseudogene TRBV3-2) combines with J gene TRBJ2-7; maybe TRBD2 (5 bases). The CDR3 extends over 13 amino acids. Trimming cost V 2 bases and J 4 bases, with 9 bases left between them. Germline CDR1 LGHDT, CDR2 YNNKEL (reference sequence). As DNA, the CDR3 is TGTGCCAGCAGCCAATCTAGCACGTACGAGCAGTACTTC. Its translation: CASSQSSTYEQYF.

With regard to this clone: Its ends do not fully match the called genes, so a read error is possible. The chain's CDR3 is CANSEDFNYGYTF. Written as DNA, the CDR3 is TGTGCCAACAGTGAGGACTTTAACTATGGCTACACCTTC. The chain is built from TRBV2 and TRBJ1-2; no firm D call. This CDR3 contains 13 residues. Germline values: CDR1 SNHLY, CDR2 FYNNEI.

This sequence joins TRBV29-1 and TRBJ1-4; no definite D call. Germline V CDR1 and CDR2: SQVTM, ANQGSEA. Trimming cost V 6 bases and J 8 bases, with 10 bases left between them. CDR3 length: 11 amino acids. CDR3 in DNA: TGCAGCGTGTCTTTCGGGGAAAAACTGTTTTTT. Amino acid sequence: CSVSFGEKLFF.

The rearrangement uses TRBV27 and TRBJ2-3; D is unclear. Trimming took off 2 bases at V and 6 bases at J, with 6 bases between the two ends. The CDR3 spans 12 residues. Germline CDR1 MNHEY, CDR2 SMNVEV (reference sequence). This chain's CDR3 is CASSLTGDTQYF. The CDR3 region has the DNA TGTGCCAGCAGTTTAACTGGGGATACGCAGTATTTT.

The gene calls are TRBV5-6 and TRBJ2-7; D call uncertain. The CDR3 runs 12 residues. CDR1 is SGHDT, CDR2 YYEEEE, per germline. V was cut by 4 bases and J by 9 bases, with 14 bases left in between. DNA of the CDR3: TGTGCCAGCAGCCGGATTGAGATCGGGCAGTACTTC. Translation: CASSRIEIGQYF.

This sequence joins TRBV11-1 and TRBJ1-6; no definite D call. Per the germline V gene, CDR1 is SGHAT and CDR2 is FQDESV (reference sequence). The CDR3 extends over 14 amino acids. Trimming shortened V by 1 base and J by 5 bases, and 6 bases separated the two germline ends. In DNA, the CDR3 is TGTGCCAGCAGCTTAGGTGGGAATAATTCACCCCTCCACTTT. This sequence encodes CASSLGGNNSPLHF. Using reference TRBV11-1 and TRBJ1-6 for the parts outside the CDR3, the full variable domain is EAEVAQSPRYKITEKSQAVAFWCDPISGHATLYWYRQILGQGPELLVQFQDESVVDDSQLPKDRFSAERLKGVDSTLKIQPAELGDSAMYLCASSLGGNNSPLHFGNGTRLTVT.

The V and J genes are TRBV7-9 and TRBJ1-4; 7 positions agree with TRBD1. The CDR3 contains 16 residues. The V gene's germline CDR1 is SEHNR and CDR2 FQNEAQ (reference sequence). V lost 4 bases to trimming and J lost 6 bases; unmatched junction nucleotides: 11. The CDR3 reads CASSSRGGRGDEKLFF. The CDR3 coding sequence is TGTGCCAGCAGCTCCCGGGGAGGCAGGGGGGATGAAAAACTGTTTTTT.

This clone has more than one count but fewer than ten. The chain combines TRBV4-2 with TRBJ1-1; unclear D gene. Germline V gene sequence: CDR1 LGHNA, CDR2 YNFKEQ. V was shortened by 1 base and J by 9 bases, with 12 bases between the two germline ends. The length of the CDR3 is 13 residues. For the CDR3, the DNA is TGTGCCAGCAGCCAAGCCGGGTCGGGTCAAGCTTTCTTT. It encodes CASSQAGSGQAFF.

The chain employs TRBV7-9 and TRBJ2-2, with D unresolved. CDR1 is SEHNR, CDR2 FQNEAQ, per germline (reference sequence). The CDR3 sequence is 13 residues long. V dropped 5 bases and J dropped 5 bases, with 9 bases sitting between them. The CDR3 DNA reads as TGTGCCAGCAGCCAGTGGGTGACCGGGGAGCTGTTTTTT. Its protein product is CASSQWVTGELFF.

The chain is built from TRBV28 and TRBJ1-6; D possibly corresponds to TRBD1 (6 bases). With 7 bases removed from V and 4 bases from J, the gap between germline ends came to 20 bases. Germline V gives CDR1 MDHEN, CDR2 SYDVKM. CDR3 length equals 17 residues. This chain's CDR3 is CASTSLGEGGYNSPLHF. CDR3 nucleotides: TGTGCCAGCACCTCCTTAGGCGAAGGGGGATATAATTCACCCCTCCACTTT.

This chain joins TRBV6-5 and TRBJ1-5, with D tentatively TRBD1 (5 bases). The germline CDR1 and CDR2 sequences are MNHEY and SVGAGI. V lost 2 bases, J lost 4 bases, and 15 bases lay in between. The CDR3 totals 16 residues. The CDR3 DNA reads TGTGCCAGCAGTTACCCTCTGACCTGGGGGAATCAGCCCCAGCATTTT. This gives the protein CASSYPLTWGNQPQHF.

The J gene is TRBJ2-7, the V gene TRBV6-2 or TRBV6-3, with D perhaps TRBD1 or TRBD2 (5 bases each). CDR3 length equals 14 residues. Germline V gene sequence: CDR1 MNHEY, CDR2 SVGEGT. The ends were cut back, 0 bases at V and 3 bases at J, with 9 bases in the middle. In nucleotides, the CDR3 is TGTGCCAGCAGTTACTCGGGGGACCGCTACGAGCAGTACTTC. Translated, it gives CASSYSGDRYEQYF.

The rearrangement uses TRBV7-3 and TRBJ2-1, with D possibly matching TRBD2 (6 bases). The germline V gene has CDR1 SGHTA and CDR2 FQGTGA. CDR3 length: 13 amino acids. With 5 bases removed from V and 7 bases from J, the gap between germline ends came to 12 bases. The CDR3 protein is CASSPRGGNEQFF. The CDR3, as DNA: TGTGCCAGCAGCCCCCGCGGAGGGAATGAGCAGTTCTTC. The full variable domain, with the rest looked up from reference TRBV7-3 and TRBJ2-1, is GAGVSQTPSNKVTEKGKYVELRCDPISGHTALYWYRQSLGQGPEFLIYFQGTGAADDSGLPNDRFFAVRPEGSVSTLKIQRTERGDSAVYLCASSPRGGNEQFFGPGTRLTVL.